This T cell receptor (beta chain) was captured by sequencing in a study of blood T cell repertoires in COVID-19. Germline CDR1 LGHDT, CDR2 YNNKEL (reference sequence). The CDR3 length is 15 residues. Trimming took 3 bases from V and 5 from J, leaving 16 bases between them. TCRdb's copy holds only in-frame clones and misses some; the assay was immunoSEQ multiplex PCR. Seen here are around 300,000 clones, approximately 83% observed once, and the top ten hold 11%. The chain carries TRBV3-1 (or the pseudogene TRBV3-2) and TRBJ1-2; the D gene is possibly TRBD1 (6 bases). The sequenced material came from peripheral blood. The receptor comes from an older woman with acute or convalescent COVID-19. The CDR3 loop is CASSQTGLIPYGYTF. The CDR3 bases are TGTGCCAGCAGCCAGACAGGCCTGATCCCTTATGGCTACACCTTC.